Below, 9 T cell receptor delta chains from the same sample are listed, as sequenced in a study of gamma-delta chains in newborns, infants, children. TCRdb re-called the reads with CATT. This table has about 5,000 delta-chain clones, around 3% appearing once. The specimen was blood. The receptors here all came from a child who was a newborn, infant or young child, either healthy, febrile or measles-vaccinated (not recorded which).

This clone was counted once. This sequence joins TRDV2 and TRDJ3; 8 bases agree with TRDD3. TCRdb gives no J gene; it was assigned here by matching the DNA to germline. V lost 1 base to trimming and J lost 0 bases; unmatched junction nucleotides: 7. The V gene's germline CDR1 is GEAIGNYY and CDR2 EKD. This CDR3 region has 19 residues. CDR3 nucleotides: TGTGCCTGTGACACTGCGGGATACGGAAGCTCCTGGGACACCCGACAGATGTTTTTC. It translates to CACDTAGYGSSWDTRQMFF.

This clone was seen more than once but under ten times. V gene TRDV1 combines with J gene TRDJ1, with 12 bases identical to TRDD3. This CDR3 spans 22 amino acids. Germline V CDR1 and CDR2: TSWWSYY, QGS. The V and J ends lost 0 bases and 2 bases, in that order; junction bases with no gene match: 19. The CDR3 nucleotides are TGTGCTCTTGGGGAACTCCCCCTACGTTACTGGGGGATACTCGTGGGGACCGATAAACTCATCTTT. This sequence encodes CALGELPLRYWGILVGTDKLIF.

J is TRDJ1 and V is TRDV1, with D possibly matching TRDD2 (6 bases). The CDR3 length is 14 residues. Germline V gives CDR1 TSWWSYY, CDR2 QGS. With 5 bases removed from V and 6 bases from J, the gap between germline ends came to 16 bases. CDR3 nucleotides: TGTGCTCTTGGGTATAGCCTTCCCGGTTATAAACTCATCTTT. Translated: CALGYSLPGYKLIF.

This clone rates as large. The sample has other DNA sequences that encode this CDR3 too. This chain joins TRDV2 and TRDJ2; 10 bases are a match to TRDD3. The CDR3 has 14 residues. Germline trimming cut 3 bases from V and 5 bases from J; bases unmatched to any gene: 2. Looked up from germline, CDR1 is GEAIGNYY and CDR2 is EKD. The CDR3 region is CACDVLGDTAQLFF. DNA for the CDR3: TGTGCCTGTGACGTACTGGGGGATACAGCACAACTCTTCTTT.

The rearrangement joins TRDV3 to TRDJ1; the match to TRDD3 covers 7 bases. Germline lookup yields CDR1 TVYSNPD and CDR2 GDNSRS (reference sequence). The CDR3 has 18 amino acids. With 2 bases clipped from V and 0 bases from J, the junction kept 18 bases outside the gene matches. The CDR3 DNA sequence: TGTGCCTTTCGGAGTCCCTACTACTGGGGCCTGTACACCGATAAACTCATCTTT. Translating it yields CAFRSPYYWGLYTDKLIF.

The sample holds a few counts of this clone. J is TRDJ1 and V is TRAV29/DV5, with 10 bases lining up with TRDD3. Germline V lookup: CDR1 NSMFDY, CDR2 ISSIKDK. The CDR3 has 19 amino acids. Trimming at V came to 2 bases and at J to 0 bases, leaving 16 bases not matched to a gene. The CDR3 DNA reads TGTGCAGCAAGACTACACTTCGCCACTGGGGGATTGGACACCGATAAACTCATCTTT. Its translation is CAARLHFATGGLDTDKLIF.

Notes on this clone: A read error likely explains this, since a far larger clone differs by one base. V and J are TRDV2 and TRDJ3, with TRDD3 matching over 13 bases. The J gene is not listed in TCRdb, so it was assigned here from a DNA match to germline. The germline V gene has CDR1 GEAIGNYY and CDR2 EKD. Trimming at V came to 0 bases and at J to 1 base, leaving 5 bases not matched to a gene. The length of the CDR3 is 20 residues. The CDR3 nucleotides read TGTGCCTGTGACACCGTACTGGGGGATACGCGTTCCTGGGACACCCGACAGATGTTTTTC. Its protein is CACDTVLGDTRSWDTRQMFF.

This clone is classed as large. V gene TRDV2 combines with J gene TRDJ3; 9 nucleotides match TRDD3. Germline-derived CDR1 and CDR2 are GEAIGNYY and EKD. With V trimmed by 7 bases and J by 0 bases, 9 bases remained unmatched. The CDR3 loop spans 18 amino acids. CDR3 bases: TGTGCCTGCTTTGAACTGGGGGACCGCTCCTGGGACACCCGACAGATGTTTTTC. This encodes CACFELGDRSWDTRQMFF.

This chain connects TRDV2 to TRDJ4; TRDD3 agrees at 13 bases. V trimming: 0 bases; J trimming: 2 bases; junction bases outside the gene matches: 5. This CDR3 is 16 amino acids long. Germline values: CDR1 GEAIGNYY, CDR2 EKD. Here the CDR3 DNA reads TGTGCCTGTGACACCGGTACTGGGGGATACGCTAGACCCCTGATCTTT. This translates into CACDTGTGGYARPLIF.